These 30 T cell receptor beta chains were all obtained from the same sample, sequenced in a study of blood T cell repertoires in COVID-19. TCRdb's copy holds only in-frame clones and misses some; the assay was immunoSEQ multiplex PCR. The table lists about 270,000 clones, around 84% of them singletons. Sequenced material: PBMCs or T cells enriched from blood (not recorded which). The receptors come from a man aged 18 to 29 who had recovered from COVID-19.

The chain combines TRBV7-9 with TRBJ2-5; D is perhaps TRBD1 (5 bases). The CDR3 loop spans 16 amino acids. Deletions cut 4 bases from V and 4 bases from J, with 19 bases between. CDR1 is SEHNR and CDR2 is FQNEAQ in the germline V gene (reference sequence). The CDR3 DNA is TGTGCCAGCAGCTCCCCGGCCGCAGGGTCCCGAGAGACCCAGTACTTC. This encodes CASSSPAAGSRETQYF.

The chain links TRBV4-2 to TRBJ1-1, with a weak D call TRBD1 (6 bases). Germline CDR1 and CDR2: LGHNA and YNFKEQ. The CDR3 loop spans 18 amino acids. V was pared by 0 bases and J by 0 bases, with 17 bases between. The CDR3 DNA is TGTGCCAGCAGCCAAGATATCTTTGGGACAAGGATGAACACTGAAGCTTTCTTT. Translated: CASSQDIFGTRMNTEAFF.

This clone was observed a handful of times. V and J are TRBV28 and TRBJ2-7; 8 bases align to TRBD1. This CDR3 is 15 amino acids long. Germline V gene sequence: CDR1 MDHEN, CDR2 SYDVKM. J gave up 5 bases and V 5 bases, and 11 bases lay outside the gene matches. CDR3 coding DNA: TGTGCCAGCAGTCCCTATCGACAGGGGCTCAACGAGCAGTACTTC. Its translation: CASSPYRQGLNEQYF.

The chain couples TRBV6-5 to TRBJ2-2; TRBD1 might be the D (6 bases). The CDR3 runs 14 residues. Germline V gene lookup returns CDR1 MNHEY and CDR2 SVGAGI. V dropped 6 bases and J dropped 1 base, with 9 bases sitting between them. CDR3 loop: CASRNRVNTGELFF. The CDR3 DNA sequence: TGTGCCAGCAGAAACAGGGTGAACACCGGGGAGCTGTTTTTT.

V is TRBV5-1 and J is TRBJ1-1, with a weak D call TRBD1 (5 bases). Per the germline V gene, CDR1 is SGHRS and CDR2 is YFSETQ. The CDR3 sequence is 14 residues long. V lost 0 bases and J 4 bases, leaving 10 bases between the germline ends. The DNA for the CDR3 is TGCGCCAGCAGCTTGGCCGACGGGGGCACTGAAGCTTTCTTT. It is translated as CASSLADGGTEAFF.

This sequence joins TRBV29-1 and TRBJ2-3; 7 bases agree with TRBD2. This CDR3 contains 14 residues. V was pared by 8 bases and J by 1 base, with 9 bases of the junction left unmatched. CDR1 and CDR2 (germline): SQVTM, ANQGSEA. This CDR3 reads CSIDRDYRTDTQYF. For the CDR3, the DNA is TGCAGCATAGACCGGGACTACCGCACAGATACGCAGTATTTT.

The CDR3 bases are TGTGCCAGCAGCTTAGCGCGAGCGGCCCCAGATACGCAGTATTTT. It is translated as CASSLARAAPDTQYF. The chain has TRBV7-6 and TRBJ2-3; a weak D match, TRBD2 (5 bases). Germline V CDR1 and CDR2: SGHVS, FNYEAQ. The CDR3 runs to 15 residues. V lost 0 bases to trimming and J lost 4 bases, with 11 bases between them.

The chain recombines TRBV4-1 with TRBJ2-1; TRBD2 matches at 11 bases. Germline V CDR1 and CDR2: MGHRA, YSYEKL. The J segment lost 9 bases and the V segment lost 5 bases, leaving 9 bases of the junction unmatched. The length of the CDR3 is 15 residues. CDR3 bases: TGCGCCAGCAGCTTTAGCGGGGGGGCAGGTGGTGAGCAGTTCTTC. Translating it yields CASSFSGGAGGEQFF.

The chain couples TRBV3-1 (or the pseudogene TRBV3-2) to TRBJ1-2; D may be TRBD1 (6 bases). The CDR3 is 13 residues long. V gave up 4 bases and J gave up 1 base, with 7 bases separating them. The germline V gene has CDR1 LGHDT and CDR2 YNNKEL (reference sequence). This chain's CDR3 is CASSRGLNYGYTF. The DNA for the CDR3 is TGTGCCAGCAGCCGGGGGCTTAACTATGGCTACACCTTC.

The chain recombines TRBV19 with TRBJ2-3; 10 positions agree with TRBD2. The CDR3 length is 15 residues. CDR1 LNHDA and CDR2 SQIVND come from the germline V gene (reference sequence). J gave up 3 bases and V 3 bases, and 3 bases lay outside the gene matches. CDR3 coding DNA: TGTGCCAGTAGTATTCAGCGGGAGGGTACAGATACGCAGTATTTT. Encoded protein: CASSIQREGTDTQYF.

The V and J genes are TRBV28 and TRBJ2-1; D may be TRBD1 (5 bases). V was shortened by 1 base and J by 7 bases, with 26 bases between the two germline ends. Germline CDR1 reads MDHEN; CDR2 reads SYDVKM. The CDR3 consists of 19 residues. CDR3 region: CASSLFVWGAGQARNEQFF. In DNA, the CDR3 is TGTGCCAGCAGTTTATTTGTTTGGGGTGCAGGGCAGGCTCGGAATGAGCAGTTCTTC.

The CDR3 sequence: CASSNRGTEAFF. The CDR3, as DNA: TGTGCCAGCTCCAATAGGGGCACTGAAGCTTTCTTT. The J gene is TRBJ1-1, the V gene TRBV25-1, with D possibly TRBD1 on 5 matching bases. Germline V gives CDR1 MGHDK, CDR2 SYGVNS. V was shortened by 8 bases and J by 4 bases, with 11 bases between the two germline ends. The CDR3 contains 12 residues.

The V and J genes are TRBV4-2 and TRBJ1-1; no firm D call. The CDR3 covers 15 residues. V was trimmed by 0 bases and J by 2 bases, leaving 10 bases between them. Per the germline V gene, CDR1 is LGHNA and CDR2 is YNFKEQ. The CDR3 nucleotides read TGTGCCAGCAGCCAAGAAGCGGGAATCAACACTGAAGCTTTCTTT. Translated: CASSQEAGINTEAFF.

This clone was observed a few times. J is TRBJ1-4 and V is TRBV3-1 (or the pseudogene TRBV3-2), with a tentative D call TRBD1 (6 bases). Trimming removed 0 bases at V and 8 bases at J, with 10 bases between. Germline V CDR1 and CDR2: LGHDT, YNNKEL (reference sequence). The CDR3 totals 14 residues. The CDR3 coding sequence is TGTGCCAGCAGCCAAGAACTTCAGGGGGAAAAACTGTTTTTT. Protein sequence: CASSQELQGEKLFF.

This clone was seen only once. The rearrangement links TRBV25-1 to TRBJ1-1; 8 bases agree with TRBD1. Germline V gives CDR1 MGHDK, CDR2 SYGVNS. The junction had 4 bases not matched to a gene; V was cut back by 2 bases and J by 2 bases. The CDR3 spans 15 residues. The CDR3 DNA sequence: TGTGCCAGCAGTGAAACAGGGGGTGTTAACACTGAAGCTTTCTTT. Protein product: CASSETGGVNTEAFF.

The chain is built from TRBV3-1 (or the pseudogene TRBV3-2) and TRBJ1-4; D may be TRBD1 (5 bases). In germline, CDR1 is LGHDT, CDR2 YNNKEL (reference sequence). This CDR3 is 14 amino acids long. V lost 0 bases and J 4 bases, leaving 6 bases between the germline ends. CDR3 nucleotide sequence: TGTGCCAGCAGCCAAGACAGGGTTAATGAAAAACTGTTTTTT. Translating it yields CASSQDRVNEKLFF.

The chain recombines TRBV19 with TRBJ2-2, with 7 positions matching TRBD1. This CDR3 has 16 residues. Trimming removed 5 bases from V and 0 bases from J; junction bases left unmatched: 6. Germline lookup yields CDR1 LNHDA and CDR2 SQIVND (reference sequence). CDR3 in amino acids: CASSAHRGSNTGELFF. CDR3 nucleotide sequence: TGTGCCAGTAGTGCACACAGGGGATCGAACACCGGGGAGCTGTTTTTT.

V and J are TRBV12-3 or TRBV12-4 and TRBJ1-1; unclear D gene. V lost 1 base and J lost 7, with 4 bases in between. This CDR3 is 11 amino acids long. The CDR3 DNA sequence: TGTGCCAGCAGTTTAGTTAATGAAGCTTTCTTT. Its translation: CASSLVNEAFF.

Only one count was recorded for this clone. The J gene is TRBJ1-2, the V gene TRBV7-2; 8 bases fit TRBD1. The CDR3 is 13 amino acids. Unmatched junction bases numbered 3, after V lost 4 bases and J lost 5 bases. Germline CDR1 SGHTA, CDR2 FQGNSA. Here the CDR3 reads CASSSGGWYGYTF. CDR3 sequence (DNA): TGTGCCAGCAGCTCAGGGGGCTGGTATGGCTACACCTTC.

This chain uses TRBV5-1 with TRBJ1-6; 8 nucleotides match TRBD1. Losses at the gene ends were 3 bases for V and 7 bases for J; bases not matched to a gene: 6. This CDR3 is built from 15 residues. Germline V lookup: CDR1 SGHRS, CDR2 YFSETQ. CDR3 sequence reads: CASSSGGSGNSPLHF. The CDR3 nucleotides read TGCGCCAGCAGCTCAGGGGGCAGCGGGAATTCACCCCTCCACTTT.

Here the CDR3 reads CASRSDRFAYEQYF. The CDR3 bases are TGCGCCAGCAGATCAGACAGGTTCGCTTACGAGCAGTACTTC. The rearrangement joins TRBV5-1 to TRBJ2-7, with a possible D match to TRBD1 (6 bases). This CDR3 contains 14 residues. Germline V gene data show CDR1 as SGHRS and CDR2 as YFSETQ. The V gene lost 5 bases and the J gene lost 4 bases, with 16 bases spanning the gap.

This CDR3 is CASSTGQGVPTYRTEAFF. In DNA, the CDR3 is TGTGCCAGTAGTACGGGACAGGGGGTGCCTACATATAGAACTGAAGCTTTCTTT. V is TRBV19 and J is TRBJ1-1; 11 bases are a match to TRBD1. J was trimmed by 5 bases and V by 4 bases; bases with no gene match: 15. Germline assignment: CDR1 LNHDA and CDR2 SQIVND (reference sequence). The CDR3 is made up of 18 amino acids.

This clone was recorded once. The chain uses TRBV21-1 and TRBJ1-2; the table's D call, TRBD1, was not checked against the DNA. TRBV21-1 is a documented pseudogene. The CDR3 runs to 14 residues. DNA for the CDR3: TGTGCCAGCAGCAAGGAGAGCCAGGGTAATGGCTACACCTTC. Its translation is CASSKESQGNGYTF.

The chain recombines TRBV5-1 with TRBJ2-1; 10 nucleotides agree with TRBD2. The ends lost 1 base at V and 5 bases at J; junction bases unmatched: 6. Looked up from germline, CDR1 is SGHRS and CDR2 is YFSETQ. The CDR3 totals 16 residues. The CDR3, as DNA: TGCGCCAGCAGCTTGACCACTAGCGGGATGAACAATGAGCAGTTCTTC. This translates into CASSLTTSGMNNEQFF.

The chain recombines TRBV10-3 with TRBJ1-4, with a weak D call TRBD1 (5 bases). V was trimmed by 6 bases and J by 5 bases, leaving 10 bases between them. The CDR3 totals 13 residues. Germline CDR1 and CDR2: ENHRY and SYGVKD. The CDR3 nucleotides read TGTGCCATCAGCCAGGGTATAAATGAAAAACTGTTTTTT. Amino acids: CAISQGINEKLFF.

This clone was counted once. This chain joins TRBV25-1 and TRBJ1-1; D is possibly TRBD1 (5 bases). Germline loops: CDR1 MGHDK, CDR2 SYGVNS. V lost 5 bases, J lost 1 base, and 14 bases lay in between. The CDR3 spans 15 residues. CDR3 nucleotide sequence: TGTGCCAGCAGTTCTCGCTTCACAGGGAACACTGAAGCTTTCTTT. Translating it yields CASSSRFTGNTEAFF.

The chain combines TRBV5-5 with TRBJ2-3; 11 bases align to TRBD1. The CDR3 loop spans 17 amino acids. The germline CDR1 and CDR2 sequences are SGHKS and YYEKEE (reference sequence). V shed 4 bases and J 0 bases; nucleotides not matched to a gene: 7. The CDR3 nucleotides read TGTGCCAGCAGCGGGGGACAGGGGGTGGGTAGCACAGATACGCAGTATTTT. Translation gives CASSGGQGVGSTDTQYF.

The J gene is TRBJ2-1, the V gene TRBV5-1; D not certain. CDR3 length: 15 residues. With 1 base removed from V and 0 bases from J, the gap between germline ends came to 8 bases. Germline loops: CDR1 SGHRS, CDR2 YFSETQ. CDR3 in DNA: TGCGCCAGCAGCTTGAATGCCGGCTCCTACAATGAGCAGTTCTTC. Translation gives CASSLNAGSYNEQFF.

This clone was counted between two and nine times. The chain joins TRBV10-3 to TRBJ1-5, with 7 bases fitting TRBD1. V dropped 9 bases and J dropped 1; count of bases not matched to a gene: 3. CDR1 is ENHRY, CDR2 SYGVKD, per germline. CDR3 size: 13 residues. Here the CDR3 DNA reads TGTGCCATGGGGACAGAGAGCAATCAGCCCCAGCATTTT. It specifies CAMGTESNQPQHF.

V usage is TRBV11-2 and J usage is TRBJ1-1; 7 nucleotides align to TRBD1. Germline V gene data show CDR1 as SGHAT and CDR2 as FQNNGV. The J segment lost 4 bases and the V segment lost 2 bases, leaving 7 bases of the junction unmatched. The CDR3 has 15 amino acids. CDR3 coding DNA: TGTGCCAGCAGCTTATCGACAGGGTGGAGCACTGAAGCTTTCTTT. It codes for CASSLSTGWSTEAFF.